This T cell receptor beta chain was identified during a study of shared T cell receptors in the human thymus. TCRdb's table, derived via immunoSEQ multiplex PCR, lists solely in-frame clones and lacks some. The sample records roughly 710,000 clones, approximately 85% being singletons. Trimming stripped 0 bases from V and 1 base from J, with 7 bases between. Germline V gives CDR1 SGHRS, CDR2 YFSETQ. The CDR3 has 14 residues. These data were also reused for a study on human thymus T cells.

The chain carries TRBV5-1 and TRBJ1-1; D is unresolved. This receptor was taken from a girl in the first two years of life with a congenital heart defect. Sequenced input: thymocytes. The CDR3 nucleotides read TGCGCCAGCAGCTTGGACCACAAGAACACTGAAGCTTTCTTT. As protein: CASSLDHKNTEAFF.